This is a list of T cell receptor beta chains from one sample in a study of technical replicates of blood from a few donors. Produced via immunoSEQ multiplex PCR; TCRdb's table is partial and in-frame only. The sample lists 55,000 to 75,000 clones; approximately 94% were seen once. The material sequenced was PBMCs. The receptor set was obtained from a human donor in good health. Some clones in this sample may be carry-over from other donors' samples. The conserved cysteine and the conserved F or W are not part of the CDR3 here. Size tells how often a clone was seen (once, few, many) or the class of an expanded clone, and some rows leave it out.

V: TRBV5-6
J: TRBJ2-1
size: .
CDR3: ASSSGTSGYNEQF

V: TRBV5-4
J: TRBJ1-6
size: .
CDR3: ASSTTGDNSPLH

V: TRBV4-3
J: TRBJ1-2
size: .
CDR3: ASSQDLQGLSYGYT

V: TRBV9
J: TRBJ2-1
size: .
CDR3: ASSDLAGGYNEQF

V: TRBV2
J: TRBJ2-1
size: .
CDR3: ASSVGGGAANEQF

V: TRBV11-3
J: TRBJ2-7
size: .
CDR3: ASSADRGSYEQY

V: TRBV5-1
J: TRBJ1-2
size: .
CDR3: ASSLDSYLTNYGYT

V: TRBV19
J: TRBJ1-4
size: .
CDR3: ASRDPTNEELF

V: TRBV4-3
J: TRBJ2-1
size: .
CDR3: ASSQESGGAYEQF

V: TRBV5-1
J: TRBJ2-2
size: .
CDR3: ASSLVSGINTGELF

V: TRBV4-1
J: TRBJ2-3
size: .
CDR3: ASSQDPPSGITDTQY

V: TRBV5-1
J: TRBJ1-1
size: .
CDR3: ASNLAGADTEAF

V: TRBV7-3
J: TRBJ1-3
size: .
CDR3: ASSPGGSGNTIY

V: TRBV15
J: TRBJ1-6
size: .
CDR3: ATSRERGLGTGSLPLH

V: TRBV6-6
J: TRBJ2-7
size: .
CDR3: ASSPNSGVVSREQY

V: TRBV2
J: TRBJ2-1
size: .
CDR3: ASSEEGGSYNEQF

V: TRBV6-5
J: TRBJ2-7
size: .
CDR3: ASSYSSSGRREQY

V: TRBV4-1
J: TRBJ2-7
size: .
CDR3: ASSQEGLAGASYEQY

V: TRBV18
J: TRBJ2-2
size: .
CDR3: ASSSQRSWNTGELF

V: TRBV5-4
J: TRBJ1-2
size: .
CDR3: ASSFGQGGNSYGYT

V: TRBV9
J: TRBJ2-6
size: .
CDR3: ASSVEGGTGGTGANVLT

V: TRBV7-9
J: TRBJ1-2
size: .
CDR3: ASRWDPGAYGYT

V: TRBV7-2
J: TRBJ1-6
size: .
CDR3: ASRTEGGADSPLH

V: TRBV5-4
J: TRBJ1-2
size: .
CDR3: ASSLAGGYT

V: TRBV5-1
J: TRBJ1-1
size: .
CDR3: ASSLGTGVPEAF

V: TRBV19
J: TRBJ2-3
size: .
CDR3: ASRDRERTDTQY

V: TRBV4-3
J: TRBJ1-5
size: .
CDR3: ASSQDSGYSNQPQH

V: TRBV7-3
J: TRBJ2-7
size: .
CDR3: ASSRLGGAGEQY

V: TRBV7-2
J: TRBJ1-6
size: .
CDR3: ASSYRGGSPLH

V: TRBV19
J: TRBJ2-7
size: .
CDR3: ASSPAGGGYEQY

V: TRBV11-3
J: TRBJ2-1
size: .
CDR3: ASSVPGDNEQF

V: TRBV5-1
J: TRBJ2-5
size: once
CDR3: ASSRVGGETQY

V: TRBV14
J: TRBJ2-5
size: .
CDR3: ASSRLSGGPETQY

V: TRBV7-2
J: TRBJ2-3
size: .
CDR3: ASSSPGGRATDTQY

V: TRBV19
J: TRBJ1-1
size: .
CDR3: ASSIDRGYTEAF